These T cell receptor beta chains were read from a single sample in a study of identical twins. TCRdb recomputed calls from the 5' RACE reads with MiXCR, one row per CDR3 protein. Altogether just under 550,000 distinct CDR3 sequences are present, roughly 15% being singletons, with the ten largest covering more than 0.4%. The data also belong to a second study, concerning yellow fever vaccine responses in identical twins.

The source material was CD4+ T cells sorted from blood. The receptors were sampled from a woman aged 18-35 years in good health. The conserved cysteine and the conserved F or W are not part of the CDR3 here.

ASSFIEGRVTDTQY 14 TRBV28
ASIGTSGELF 10 TRBV19
ASSPWTDRSTDTQY 14 TRBV5-1
ASRLDSTDTQY 11 TRBV7-9
ASSQDRLAHEQF 12 TRBV3-1
SVHTRLAGGPYEQY 14 TRBV29-1
SVIAGGSYEQY 11 TRBV29-1
SVDLYNEQF 9 TRBV29-1
ASSLIGSFTDTQY 13 TRBV11-2
ASSLSGQISGELF 13 TRBV28
ASRLGGVSTDTQY 13 TRBV12-2
SARMGYGSHNEQF 13 TRBV20-1
SVVGRGGILTDTQY 14 TRBV29-1
ASDWGVHGNTIY 12 TRBV6-1
ASSPGRGFTDTQY 13 TRBV12-3/TRBV12-4
ASSLPSFLAGTKQF 14 TRBV12-3/TRBV12-4
ASSPKERGANVLT 13 TRBV5-5
SARRPGLAGSGANVLT 16 TRBV20-1
ASSTASGMAKNIQY 14 TRBV19
ASSFLAGGPYSYEQY 15 TRBV11-2
ASSPPVRSTDTQY 13 TRBV18
ASSRREVPETQY 12 TRBV12-3/TRBV12-4
ASSLEGDTGELF 12 TRBV5-1
ASSSDGPSLRT 11 TRBV11-2
ASSREGLNTEAF 12 TRBV5-1
SASHLAKNIQY 11 TRBV20-1
SVETSSISSYNEQF 14 TRBV29-1
ASSYSGQTETQY 12 TRBV6-5
ASSLDGTGKGDTEAF 15 TRBV5-1
ASSYRILYGYT 11 TRBV6-2/TRBV6-3
ASSYRDVGEQY 11 TRBV6-5
SVLLLAGTDTQY 12 TRBV29-1
ASSLFGSSYNSPLH 14 TRBV12-3/TRBV12-4
ASSSFTGLNTGELF 14 TRBV7-6
ATSDPGQGKTQY 12 TRBV24-1
ASSLPNLAGRTDTQY 15 TRBV5-1
ASSFRFGEQY 10 TRBV27
ASSRSGGANEQF 12 TRBV3-1
ASSLKASTNEKLF 13 TRBV5-1
ATRRSGSGTGELF 13 TRBV15
ASSVTGYNSPLH 12 TRBV5-1
ATSDLGGRYNEQF 13 TRBV24-1
ATSDYGLKNTGELF 14 TRBV24-1
SARDSGHSSSYNEQF 15 TRBV20-1
ASSEGGFYYNEQF 13 TRBV6-1
ASSQGGGGASGF 12 TRBV4-1
ASSPISARNEQF 12 TRBV12-3/TRBV12-4
ASRGHANTEAF 11 TRBV2
ASSLGGGSVYEQY 13 TRBV11-2
ASSTGRGRTGELF 13 TRBV7-2
AISEGPADEQF 11 TRBV10-3
ASSRDSVNTEAF 12 TRBV12-3/TRBV12-4
SARDPLAGDRGEQF 14 TRBV20-1